The 28 T cell receptor beta chains in this list originate from one sample, sequenced in a study of T cells in Graves' hyperthyroidism and ophthalmopathy. TCR beta CDR3 region amplification was performed from RNA transcripts. First-round RT-PCR targeting the TCR CDR3 was performed with the HTBI primer set. TCRdb reprocessed the multiplex PCR reads with MiXCR, giving one entry per CDR3 protein. Among approximately 400,000 distinct CDR3 sequences, approximately 15% were seen once, and the ten largest hold about 10%. Sequenced: blood. These receptors were taken from a woman in her fifties or sixties with Graves' hyperthyroidism.

This clonotype was found many times. The gene calls are TRBV9 and TRBJ2-5; TRBD2 agrees at 7 bases. J gave up 5 bases and V 3 bases, and 16 bases lay outside the gene matches. The CDR3 is 17 amino acids. The germline CDR1 and CDR2 sequences are SGDLS and YYNGEE. CDR3 protein: CASSARPGGKFGETQYF. CDR3 DNA: TGTGCCAGCAGCGCCCGACCGGGAGGAAAATTTGGGGAGACCCAGTACTTC.

This clonotype has at least ten counts. The chain employs TRBV24-1 and TRBJ1-1; tentative D call: TRBD1 (5 bases). CDR1 and CDR2 from the germline V gene are KGHDR and SFDVKD. The V gene lost 3 bases and the J gene lost 1 base, with 11 bases spanning the gap. There are 15 residues in the CDR3. CDR3 in DNA: TGTGCCACCAGTGATAGCGGGGCCGGGAACACTGAAGCTTTCTTT. Amino acid sequence: CATSDSGAGNTEAFF.

Turning to this clonotype: Given a much more abundant clone one base away, this may be a read error. In this CDR3 the conserved last residue, phenylalanine or tryptophan, is missing, so a read error is likely. The chain is built from TRBV19 and TRBJ1-5, with D maybe TRBD1 (5 bases). Germline-derived CDR1 and CDR2 are LNHDA and SQIVND (reference sequence). CDR3 length equals 14 residues. The V end was cut by 3 bases, the J end by 7 bases, with 13 bases between. The CDR3 here is CASSIRQWGQPQHL. The CDR3 coding sequence is TGTGCCAGTAGTATTCGCCAGTGGGGGCAGCCCCAGCATCTT.

In its sample, this clonotype was seen many times. V gene TRBV20-1 combines with J gene TRBJ2-5; D may be TRBD2 (5 bases). Between the trimmed V and J ends, which lost 3 bases and 3 bases, there was a span of 8 bases. This CDR3 has 12 residues. CDR1 and CDR2 from the germline V gene are DFQATT and SNEGSKA (reference sequence). The CDR3 loop reads CSASSSKETQYF. The CDR3 nucleotides are TGCAGTGCTAGCTCTAGCAAAGAGACCCAGTACTTC.

This clonotype was detected a few times. The chain links TRBV19 to TRBJ2-1, with D unclear. CDR3 length: 16 amino acids. V was cut by 2 bases and J by 5 bases, with 16 bases left in between. Germline assignment: CDR1 LNHDA and CDR2 SQIVND (reference sequence). The CDR3 DNA reads TGTGCCAGTAGTATACGGCTGTTCTCGCTAAACAATGAGCAGTTCTTC. Translation gives CASSIRLFSLNNEQFF.

This clonotype was recorded many times. The chain carries TRBV7-3 and TRBJ2-7; possibly TRBD2 for D (5 bases). This CDR3 contains 13 residues. The V end was cut by 5 bases, the J end by 6 bases, with 14 bases between. CDR1 and CDR2 (germline): SGHTA, FQGTGA. CDR3 residues: CASSPMPGSEQYF. Here the CDR3 DNA reads TGTGCCAGCAGCCCCATGCCTGGGAGCGAGCAGTACTTC.

About this clonotype itself: The limits of the CDR3 on the DNA are not certain, so only TCRdb's listed CDR3 is given. This chain links TRBV7-9 with TRBJ1-4; TRBD1 was called by the table and not checked on the DNA. Germline CDR1 reads SEHNR; CDR2 reads FQNEAQ (reference sequence). The CDR3 adds up to 15 amino acids, both ends counted. The CDR3: CASSLVGTGSEKPFF.

This clonotype occurred many times. This sequence joins TRBV5-1 and TRBJ1-5, with 7 bases lining up with TRBD1. This CDR3 has 15 amino acids. Per the germline V gene, CDR1 is SGHRS and CDR2 is YFSETQ. V was clipped by 0 bases and J by 7 bases; unmatched bases: 7. CDR3 bases: TGCGCCAGCAGCTTGGCCGGGGGGGACAGACAGCCCCAGCATTTT. Translation: CASSLAGGDRQPQHF.

This clonotype was found many times. V gene TRBV29-1 combines with J gene TRBJ1-2, with 7 bases that match TRBD1. The CDR3 is made up of 13 amino acids. Per germline, CDR1 SQVTM and CDR2 ANQGSEA. V lost 3 bases to trimming and J lost 4 bases; unmatched junction nucleotides: 5. The CDR3 nucleotides read TGCAGCGTTGACGAAAGGGGGCTCTATGGCTACACCTTC. Protein: CSVDERGLYGYTF.

V gene TRBV7-6 combines with J gene TRBJ2-1; D gene uncertain. Germline assignment: CDR1 SGHVS and CDR2 FNYEAQ. This CDR3 contains 17 residues. The V end was cut by 5 bases, the J end by 2 bases, with 19 bases between. The CDR3 sequence: CASSLVLDLGAYNEQFF. In DNA, the CDR3 is TGTGCCAGCAGCCTAGTCCTAGACCTCGGCGCCTACAATGAGCAGTTCTTC.

The chain couples TRBV14 to TRBJ1-6; no firm D call. Trimming removed 4 bases from V and 4 bases from J, with 11 bases in between. The germline V gene has CDR1 SGHDN and CDR2 FVKESK. The CDR3 totals 15 residues. The CDR3 DNA is TGTGCCAGCAGCCTCACAACTGAGTATAATTCACCCCTCCACTTT. This encodes CASSLTTEYNSPLHF. Supplemented by reference TRBV14 and TRBJ1-6, the full variable domain reads EAGVTQFPSHSVIEKGQTVTLRCDPISGHDNLYWYRRVMGKEIKFLLHFVKESKQDESGMPNNRFLAERTGGTYSTLKVQPAELEDSGVYFCASSLTTEYNSPLHFGNGTRLTVT.

This clonotype was seen at least ten times. The chain joins TRBV5-1 to TRBJ2-1; 8 bases map to TRBD1. V was pared by 6 bases and J by 10 bases, with 12 bases of the junction left unmatched. This CDR3 spans 14 amino acids. Germline V lookup: CDR1 SGHRS, CDR2 YFSETQ. CDR3 bases: TGCGCCAGCACCCCTCGGACAGGGAGGAACGAGCAGTTCTTC. This gives the protein CASTPRTGRNEQFF.

This clonotype has ten or more counts. CDR3 amino acids: CASSLASSGSYNEQFF. The DNA for the CDR3 is TGCGCCAGCAGCTTGGCGAGCAGCGGGAGCTACAATGAGCAGTTCTTC. The chain combines TRBV5-1 with TRBJ2-1, with 8 bases fitting TRBD2. Germline V CDR1 and CDR2: SGHRS, YFSETQ. J was trimmed by 3 bases and V by 0 bases; bases with no gene match: 5. The CDR3 runs 16 residues.

This rearrangement joins TRBV12-3 or TRBV12-4 to TRBJ2-3, with 9 bases fitting TRBD2. The CDR3 is 16 amino acids. The V and J ends lost 4 bases and 5 bases, in that order; junction bases with no gene match: 10. CDR3 in DNA: TGTGCCAGCAGTTCCCCCGTAGCGGGAGAGATAGATACGCAGTATTTT. Its translation is CASSSPVAGEIDTQYF.

This clonotype was detected ten times or more. The chain's CDR3 is CASSATDTQYF. DNA of the CDR3: TGTGCCAGCAGCGCTACAGATACGCAGTATTTT. The chain combines TRBV2 with TRBJ2-3; D not certain. The CDR3 totals 11 residues. The germline V gene has CDR1 SNHLY and CDR2 FYNNEI. The germline V and J ends were trimmed by 6 bases and 3 bases, with 4 bases remaining between them.

The rearrangement joins TRBV9 to TRBJ2-7; unclear D gene. The germline V gene has CDR1 SGDLS and CDR2 YYNGEE. The CDR3 loop spans 12 amino acids. The ends were cut back, 3 bases at V and 7 bases at J, with 11 bases in the middle. CDR3 in DNA: TGTGCCAGCAGCGACAACTCACGGGAGCAGTACTTC. Translated, it gives CASSDNSREQYF.

This clonotype has just a few counts. A read error may produce the germline difference seen at one junction end. The rearrangement joins TRBV9 to TRBJ1-6; maybe TRBD1 (5 bases). This CDR3 is 15 amino acids long. Per germline, CDR1 SGDLS and CDR2 YYNGEE. The chain's CDR3 is CASSPRQSYNSPLHF. CDR3 nucleotide sequence: TGCGCCAGCAGCCCCCGACAGTCCTATAATTCACCCCTCCACTTT.

This clonotype was observed at least ten times. The rearrangement joins TRBV30 to TRBJ1-3, with D unresolved. Germline-derived CDR1 and CDR2 are GTSNPN and SVGIG (reference sequence). Trimming stripped 2 bases from V and 3 bases from J, with 8 bases between. The CDR3 spans 13 residues. The CDR3 here is CAWSTWGGNTIYF. In DNA form, the CDR3 reads TGTGCCTGGAGTACGTGGGGTGGAAACACCATATATTTT.

This chain's CDR3 is CASSFTGNYEQYF. The CDR3 DNA follows: TGCGCCAGCAGCTTTACCGGGAACTACGAGCAGTACTTC. V usage is TRBV5-1 and J usage is TRBJ2-7; perhaps TRBD2 as D (5 bases). The length of the CDR3 is 13 residues. CDR1 and CDR2 from the germline V gene are SGHRS and YFSETQ. Between the trimmed V and J ends, which lost 2 bases and 3 bases, there was a span of 9 bases. Drawing the rest from reference TRBV5-1 and TRBJ2-7, the complete variable domain is KAGVTQTPRYLIKTRGQQVTLSCSPISGHRSVSWYQQTPGQGLQFLFEYFSETQRNKGNFPGRFSGRQFSNSRSEMNVSTLELGDSALYLCASSFTGNYEQYFGPGTRLTVT.

This clonotype was detected a few times. The chain recombines TRBV19 with TRBJ2-7; tentatively, D is TRBD2 (6 bases). This CDR3 contains 14 residues. Germline V gene sequence: CDR1 LNHDA, CDR2 SQIVND (reference sequence). With 5 bases removed from V and 4 bases from J, the gap between germline ends came to 15 bases. The CDR3 DNA sequence: TGTGCCAGTAGTTTCCTCAGCGGGTTATACGAGCAGTACTTC. This codes for CASSFLSGLYEQYF.

There are many counts of this clonotype. The chain links TRBV2 to TRBJ2-7; 9 nucleotides agree with TRBD1. The CDR3 consists of 12 residues. V dropped 6 bases and J dropped 5; count of bases not matched to a gene: 2. The germline CDR1 and CDR2 sequences are SNHLY and FYNNEI. This CDR3 reads CASRGTGHEQYF. CDR3 DNA sequence: TGTGCCAGCAGAGGGACAGGGCACGAGCAGTACTTC.

Ten or more counts support this clonotype. The chain recombines TRBV10-3 with TRBJ2-1, with a possible D match to TRBD1 (5 bases). Germline lookup yields CDR1 ENHRY and CDR2 SYGVKD. The CDR3 length is 15 residues. Trimming shortened V by 4 bases and J by 7 bases, and 17 bases separated the two germline ends. CDR3 sequence (DNA): TGTGCCATCAGTGGGGGCAGCGACCTAAAGAATGAGCAGTTCTTC. It encodes CAISGGSDLKNEQFF.

Ten or more counts support this clonotype. The V call is TRBV3-1, the J call TRBJ2-5; D possibly corresponds to TRBD2 (6 bases). V lost 0 bases, J lost 1 base, and 15 bases lay in between. This CDR3 has 17 residues. From germline, CDR1 is LGHDT and CDR2 YNNKEL (reference sequence). CDR3 protein: CASSQDRGRRGQETQYF. DNA of the CDR3: TGTGCCAGCAGCCAAGATCGGGGGAGGAGGGGCCAAGAGACCCAGTACTTC.

This clonotype was counted at least ten times. The rearrangement uses TRBV12-3 or TRBV12-4 and TRBJ2-5; no firm D call. Trimming removed 4 bases at V and 5 bases at J, with 11 bases between. The CDR3 has 13 amino acids. DNA of the CDR3: TGTGCCAGCAGTTCTACCGAAGGGGAGACCCAGTACTTC. Its protein product is CASSSTEGETQYF.

This clonotype showed up many times. CDR3 coding DNA: TGTGCCAGCAGTTTATTGGGGACAGCTGTACAAGAGACCCAGTACTTC. Protein sequence: CASSLLGTAVQETQYF. The rearrangement links TRBV27 to TRBJ2-5; 7 bases fit TRBD1. J gave up 2 bases and V 1 base, and 7 bases lay outside the gene matches. CDR3 length: 16 amino acids. The germline V gene encodes CDR1 MNHEY and CDR2 SMNVEV (reference sequence).

This clonotype was counted many times. This chain connects TRBV7-3 to TRBJ1-2; no reliable D call. CDR1 and CDR2 (germline): SGHTA, FQGTGA. This CDR3 spans 14 amino acids. Trimming cost V 2 bases and J 2 bases, with 9 bases left between them. The CDR3 nucleotides are TGTGCCAGCAGCTTATATGCGGGGAACTATGGCTACACCTTC. The encoded protein is CASSLYAGNYGYTF.

This clonotype was recorded at least ten times. The chain employs TRBV2 and TRBJ1-1; D uncertain. The V gene's germline CDR1 is SNHLY and CDR2 FYNNEI. Trimming took 7 bases from V and 0 from J, leaving 15 bases between them. The CDR3 has 15 amino acids. In DNA form, the CDR3 reads TGTGCCAGCACCCGACGAGGCAGCCTGAACACTGAAGCTTTCTTT. Its protein is CASTRRGSLNTEAFF.

This clonotype was detected ten times or more. CDR3 residues: CASSLDRVSDIQYF. The CDR3 DNA follows: TGTGCCAGCAGCTTAGACAGGGTTTCAGACATTCAGTACTTC. This chain joins TRBV11-2 and TRBJ2-4, with TRBD1 as a possible D gene (5 bases). V was clipped by 0 bases and J by 8 bases, with 11 bases between them. The germline V gene has CDR1 SGHAT and CDR2 FQNNGV. There are 14 residues in the CDR3.